Listed below are T cell receptor beta chains from one sample, sequenced in a study of regulatory T cells in long-lasting Graves disease. TCRdb re-derived calls from the multiplex PCR reads in MiXCR, one entry per CDR3 protein. The sample contains 650,000 to 700,000 distinct CDR3 sequences, 25% to 30% of which appear only once. Material: peripheral blood mononuclear cells (PBMCs), obtained when the disease was refractory, from a patient treated with antithyroid drugs. These receptors all stem from a female donor with Graves disease. CDR3s include the opening cysteine and the closing phenylalanine or tryptophan. The D gene is left open where the match is weak. Rows give clone size only sometimes, using once, few, many, or a class for an expanded clone.

TRBJ1-5	.	TRBV6-1	.	CASSEDGKSSQPQHF	TGTGCCAGCAGTGAAGACGGCAAAAGCTCTCAGCCCCAGCATTTT
TRBJ2-7	.	TRBV10-1	.	CASSESRDLSYEQYF	TGCGCCAGCAGTGAGTCACGGGACCTTTCCTACGAGCAGTACTTC
TRBJ1-1	.	TRBV6-2/TRBV6-3	few	CASSYRPGELNTEAFF	TGTGCCAGCAGTTACCGGCCGGGGGAATTGAACACTGAAGCTTTCTTT
TRBJ1-1	.	TRBV2	few	CASRLATGGTEAFF	TGTGCCAGCAGACTCGCCACGGGGGGCACTGAAGCTTTCTTT
TRBJ1-6	.	TRBV29-1	.	CSVDDGEGPLHF	TGCAGCGTTGACGACGGGGAAGGACCCCTCCACTTT
TRBJ2-1	TRBD2	TRBV9	.	CASSVAAGASYNEQFF	TGTGCCAGCAGCGTAGCAGCGGGAGCCTCCTACAATGAGCAGTTCTTC
TRBJ2-5	TRBD2	TRBV12-3/TRBV12-4	many	CASRSSGNQETQYF	TGTGCCAGCAGGTCTAGCGGGAACCAAGAGACCCAGTACTTC
TRBJ2-7	.	TRBV11-2	.	CASSLRLDSYEQYF	TGTGCCAGCAGCCTCAGACTTGACTCCTACGAGCAGTACTTC
TRBJ1-1	.	TRBV7-2	.	CASSVDPAEIGGTEAFF	TGTGCCAGCAGCGTCGACCCCGCTGAGATCGGGGGCACTGAAGCTTTCTTT
TRBJ2-5	TRBD2	TRBV30	few	CAWSLAGVGQETQYF	TGTGCCTGGAGCCTAGCGGGAGTAGGTCAAGAGACCCAGTACTTC
TRBJ1-1	.	TRBV28	few	CASKPGLPYTEAFF	TGTGCCAGCAAGCCGGGGCTTCCCTACACTGAAGCTTTCTTT
TRBJ2-5	TRBD2	TRBV12-3/TRBV12-4	many	CASSIAGGVQETQYF	TGTGCCAGCAGTATAGCGGGAGGGGTTCAAGAGACCCAGTACTTC
TRBJ1-2	.	TRBV12-3/TRBV12-4	.	CASSQDRFGYTF	TGTGCCAGCAGCCAAGACAGGTTTGGCTACACCTTC
TRBJ1-1	.	TRBV7-2	.	CASTLYGLSSTEAFF	TGTGCCAGCACCCTTTACGGGCTTTCATCCACTGAAGCTTTCTTT
TRBJ1-1	.	TRBV6-1	.	CASSKVKGWTEAFF	TGTGCCAGCAGTAAAGTGAAGGGGTGGACTGAAGCTTTCTTT
TRBJ1-3	TRBD1	TRBV28	.	CASSLTGADSGNTIYF	TGTGCCAGCAGTCTGACAGGGGCCGACTCTGGAAACACCATATATTTT
TRBJ1-4	.	TRBV3-1	.	CASSQNAGTNEKLFF	TGTGCCAGCAGCCAAAATGCCGGGACTAATGAAAAACTGTTTTTT
TRBJ1-2	.	TRBV5-4	few	CASSLFLGHGYTF	TGTGCCAGCAGCTTGTTTCTAGGGCATGGCTACACCTTC
TRBJ1-1	.	TRBV29-1	few	CSVSDGRGTEAFF	TGCAGCGTTTCTGACGGCCGGGGGACTGAAGCTTTCTTT
TRBJ2-6	.	TRBV5-4	.	CASSPYRLSPGANVLTF	TGTGCCAGCAGCCCCTACCGATTAAGTCCTGGGGCCAACGTCCTGACTTTC
TRBJ1-2	.	TRBV7-2	few	CASSLALGRRLNYGYTF	TGTGCCAGCAGCTTAGCCCTCGGACGGCGCTTAAACTATGGCTACACCTTC
TRBJ2-2	.	TRBV24-1	few	CATSDRWGGELFF	TGTGCCACCAGTGACCGGTGGGGCGGGGAGCTGTTTTTT
TRBJ1-4	.	TRBV6-1	.	CASSNPGEKLFF	TGTGCCAGCAGTAACCCGGGCGAAAAACTGTTTTTT
TRBJ1-4	.	TRBV12-3/TRBV12-4	few	CASTTREGLGEKLFF	TGTGCCAGCACCACGAGGGAGGGCTTAGGGGAAAAACTGTTTTTT